The 21 T cell receptor beta chains in this list originate from one sample, sequenced in a study of blood T cell repertoires in COVID-19. Using immunoSEQ multiplex PCR, the repertoire was profiled, and TCRdb retains in-frame clones only, with some absent. The table records over 100,000 clones, approximately 83% of them present only once. The source material was peripheral blood. The receptor set was obtained from a man aged 80 or over with acute or convalescent COVID-19.

The rearrangement joins TRBV9 to TRBJ2-2, with no clear D. The length of the CDR3 is 12 residues. Looked up from germline, CDR1 is SGDLS and CDR2 is YYNGEE. The V gene lost 4 bases and the J gene lost 4 bases, with 5 bases spanning the gap. The chain's CDR3 is CASSPSTGELFF. The CDR3 DNA is TGTGCCAGCAGCCCGAGCACCGGGGAGCTGTTTTTT.

The chain carries TRBV30 and TRBJ2-1, with 7 bases identical to TRBD1. Germline loops: CDR1 GTSNPN, CDR2 SVGIG (reference sequence). The CDR3 runs 13 residues. V shed 0 bases, J shed 6 bases, and the junction held 2 bases outside the gene matches. In nucleotides, the CDR3 is TGTGCCTGGAGTGTTTCAGGGGGCAATGAGCAGTTCTTC. It is translated as CAWSVSGGNEQFF.

The J gene is TRBJ1-3, the V gene TRBV5-6, with D possibly matching TRBD1 (5 bases). Trimming pared 0 bases from V and 2 bases from J, leaving 9 bases between. Germline CDR1 is SGHDT and CDR2 is YYEEEE. There are 15 residues in the CDR3. CDR3 bases: TGTGCCAGCAGCTTGGGGACATTCGCTGGAAACACCATATATTTT. Translating gives CASSLGTFAGNTIYF.

The V and J genes are TRBV3-1 (or the pseudogene TRBV3-2) and TRBJ2-5, with 7 bases matching TRBD2. CDR3 size: 14 residues. V lost 3 bases, J lost 5 bases, and 6 bases stayed unmatched. Germline CDR1 reads LGHDT; CDR2 reads YNNKEL (reference sequence). The CDR3 region has the DNA TGTGCCAGCAGCCATCTGGGGAGGGGTGAGACCCAGTACTTC. Its protein is CASSHLGRGETQYF.

The gene calls are TRBV10-3 and TRBJ2-7; 7 nucleotides line up with TRBD1. The CDR3 is 15 residues long. The germline V gene encodes CDR1 ENHRY and CDR2 SYGVKD. V lost 8 bases, J lost 5 bases, and 15 bases stayed unmatched. CDR3 protein: CAIQTGDPRDDEQYF. In nucleotides, the CDR3 is TGTGCCATCCAAACAGGGGATCCGCGAGATGACGAGCAGTACTTC.

The CDR3 spells CAWSRLPGTYEQYF. CDR3 in DNA: TGTGCCTGGAGTAGGTTGCCAGGGACCTACGAGCAGTACTTC. The gene calls are TRBV30 and TRBJ2-7; weak D call: TRBD1 (5 bases). The CDR3 spans 14 residues. V gave up 2 bases and J gave up 2 bases, with 13 bases separating them. CDR1 and CDR2 (germline): GTSNPN, SVGIG (reference sequence).

The sample holds one count of this clone. The V call is TRBV2, the J call TRBJ2-5, with 9 positions matching TRBD2. The germline V gene encodes CDR1 SNHLY and CDR2 FYNNEI. The trim removed 5 bases at V and 10 bases at J, leaving 2 bases unmatched. CDR3 length: 11 amino acids. CDR3 region: CASSLSGGQYF. The CDR3 nucleotides read TGTGCCAGCAGTCTTAGCGGGGGCCAGTACTTC.

The chain links TRBV4-2 to TRBJ2-1; 7 bases align to TRBD2. Germline assignment: CDR1 LGHNA and CDR2 YNFKEQ. There are 16 residues in the CDR3. The ends lost 2 bases at V and 6 bases at J; junction bases unmatched: 10. CDR3 loop: CASSQLGAGAPNEQFF. The CDR3 bases are TGTGCCAGCAGCCAACTCGGGGCGGGAGCCCCCAATGAGCAGTTCTTC.

The V and J genes are TRBV10-3 and TRBJ1-5; 7 nucleotides align to TRBD1. Germline-derived CDR1 and CDR2 are ENHRY and SYGVKD. The CDR3 extends over 15 amino acids. V lost 0 bases and J lost 4; bases outside the gene matches: 3. The CDR3 here is CAISESGQQNQPQHF. In DNA form, the CDR3 reads TGTGCCATCAGTGAGTCGGGACAGCAAAATCAGCCCCAGCATTTT.

V gene TRBV7-8 combines with J gene TRBJ1-3; 7 positions match TRBD1. With 5 bases clipped from V and 2 bases from J, the junction kept 3 bases outside the gene matches. CDR3 length: 14 residues. Germline V gene data show CDR1 as SGHVS and CDR2 as FQNEAQ. CDR3 nucleotide sequence: TGTGCCAGCAGCCAAACAGGGGCTGGAAACACCATATATTTT. As protein: CASSQTGAGNTIYF.

The chain couples TRBV5-1 to TRBJ2-3, with D perhaps TRBD1 (6 bases). The CDR3 runs to 13 residues. Germline CDR1 is SGHRS and CDR2 is YFSETQ. The ends were cut back, 1 base at V and 3 bases at J, with 6 bases in the middle. This chain's CDR3 is CASSLTGTDTQYF. CDR3 coding DNA: TGCGCCAGCAGCTTGACAGGGACAGATACGCAGTATTTT.

This clone has only a few counts. The V gene is TRBV7-2, the J gene TRBJ1-1; no reliable D call. Germline V lookup: CDR1 SGHTA, CDR2 FQGNSA. V lost 2 bases and J lost 5, with 9 bases in between. CDR3 length: 13 residues. The CDR3 here is CASSLTGRTEAFF. The DNA for the CDR3 is TGTGCCAGCAGCTTAACGGGGAGAACTGAAGCTTTCTTT. Drawing the rest from reference TRBV7-2 and TRBJ1-1, the complete variable domain is GAGVSQSPSNKVTEKGKDVELRCDPISGHTALYWYRQSLGQGLEFLIYFQGNSAPDKSGLPSDRFSAERTGGSVSTLTIQRTQQEDSAVYLCASSLTGRTEAFFGQGTRLTVV.

The chain combines TRBV30 with TRBJ1-2, with unresolved D. Per the germline V gene, CDR1 is GTSNPN and CDR2 is SVGIG (reference sequence). Trimming shortened V by 0 bases and J by 6 bases, and 11 bases separated the two germline ends. This CDR3 region has 13 residues. CDR3 sequence: CAWSVPQQNGYTF. The CDR3, as DNA: TGTGCCTGGAGTGTCCCCCAACAGAATGGCTACACCTTC.

This rearrangement joins TRBV5-1 to TRBJ2-3, with D tentatively TRBD2 (6 bases). The CDR3 spans 15 residues. Germline V gene lookup returns CDR1 SGHRS and CDR2 YFSETQ. V was clipped by 3 bases and J by 3 bases, with 14 bases between them. CDR3 in DNA: TGCGCCAGCAGCTCGAAAGGAGGGCATACAGATACGCAGTATTTT. Residues: CASSSKGGHTDTQYF. The variable domain in full, completed from reference TRBV5-1 and TRBJ2-3, reads KAGVTQTPRYLIKTRGQQVTLSCSPISGHRSVSWYQQTPGQGLQFLFEYFSETQRNKGNFPGRFSGRQFSNSRSEMNVSTLELGDSALYLCASSSKGGHTDTQYFGPGTRLTVL.

This clone was seen more than once but under ten times. The chain is built from TRBV4-1 and TRBJ2-7, with D tentatively TRBD2 (6 bases). The germline gives CDR1 MGHRA, CDR2 YSYEKL. CDR3 length: 15 residues. Trimming removed 4 bases from V and 0 bases from J, with 13 bases in between. Here the CDR3 DNA reads TGCGCCAGCAGCCCGGCGGGAACAGGCTCCTACGAGCAGTACTTC. Its protein product is CASSPAGTGSYEQYF.

This clone was recorded only once. The chain combines TRBV28 with TRBJ2-1; TRBD2 aligns across 8 bases. The germline V gene encodes CDR1 MDHEN and CDR2 SYDVKM. The V gene end was trimmed by 4 bases and the J gene end by 0 bases; junction bases not matched to a gene: 5. The length of the CDR3 is 16 residues. This chain's CDR3 is CASSYISGSSYNEQFF. DNA for the CDR3: TGTGCCAGCAGTTATATCAGCGGGAGCTCCTACAATGAGCAGTTCTTC.

This chain connects TRBV19 to TRBJ1-1; 9 bases agree with TRBD1. Germline V CDR1 and CDR2: LNHDA, SQIVND (reference sequence). CDR3 length: 15 residues. V trimming: 5 bases; J trimming: 3 bases; junction bases outside the gene matches: 7. CDR3 protein: CASSQGQGFYTEAFF. The CDR3 nucleotides are TGTGCCAGTAGTCAGGGACAGGGCTTTTACACTGAAGCTTTCTTT.

This chain connects TRBV7-6 to TRBJ2-7; TRBD2 agrees at 11 bases. CDR1 and CDR2 (germline): SGHVS, FNYEAQ. V was pared by 1 base and J by 5 bases, with 10 bases of the junction left unmatched. CDR3 size: 17 residues. CDR3 in amino acids: CASSLVSVAGGPNEQYF. The CDR3 bases are TGTGCCAGCAGCTTAGTCTCCGTAGCGGGAGGGCCGAACGAGCAGTACTTC. Complete variable domain (other parts from reference TRBV7-6 and TRBJ2-7): GAGVSQSPRYKVTKRGQDVALRCDPISGHVSLYWYRQALGQGPEFLTYFNYEAQQDKSGLPNDRFSAERPEGSISTLTIQRTEQRDSAMYRCASSLVSVAGGPNEQYFGPGTRLTVT.

The chain recombines TRBV5-5 with TRBJ1-1; no definite D call. Germline lookup yields CDR1 SGHKS and CDR2 YYEKEE (reference sequence). The germline V and J ends were trimmed by 4 bases and 1 base, with 8 bases remaining between them. CDR3 length: 13 residues. CDR3 loop: CASSRHENTEAFF. As DNA, the CDR3 is TGTGCCAGCAGCCGACACGAGAACACTGAAGCTTTCTTT.

The CDR3 DNA follows: TGTGCCAGCAGCCGTGACAGGGGAGGCTATGGCTACACCTTC. It codes for CASSRDRGGYGYTF. This rearrangement joins TRBV9 to TRBJ1-2, with 8 bases aligning to TRBD1. This CDR3 has 14 amino acids. J lost 4 bases, V lost 4 bases, and 6 bases had no gene match. CDR1 and CDR2 from the germline V gene are SGDLS and YYNGEE.

CDR3 coding DNA: TGTGCCAGCTCACCACCAAGCGGGGGCCGTCGGTATTTT. This gives the protein CASSPPSGGRRYF. The chain links TRBV18 to TRBJ2-3, with TRBD2 matching 8 bases. The CDR3 totals 13 residues. The ends lost 0 bases at V and 14 bases at J; junction bases unmatched: 7. Looked up from germline, CDR1 is KGHSH and CDR2 is LQKENI.